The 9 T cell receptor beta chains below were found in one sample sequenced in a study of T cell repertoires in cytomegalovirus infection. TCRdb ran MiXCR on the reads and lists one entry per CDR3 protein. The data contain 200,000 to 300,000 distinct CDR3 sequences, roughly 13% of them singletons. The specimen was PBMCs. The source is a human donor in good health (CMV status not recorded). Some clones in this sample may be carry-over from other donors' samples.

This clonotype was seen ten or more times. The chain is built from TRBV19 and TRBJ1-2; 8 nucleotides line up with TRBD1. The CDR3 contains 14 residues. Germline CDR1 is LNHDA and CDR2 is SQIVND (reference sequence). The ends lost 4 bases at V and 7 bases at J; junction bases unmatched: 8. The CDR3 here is CASSNQDRVSGYTF. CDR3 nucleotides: TGTGCCAGTAGTAACCAGGACAGGGTCTCTGGCTACACCTTC.

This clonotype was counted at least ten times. The CDR3 here is CASRDSYANTEAFF. The CDR3 nucleotides are TGTGCCAGCAGGGACAGCTACGCTAACACTGAAGCTTTCTTT. The chain has TRBV7-9 and TRBJ1-1; possibly TRBD1 for D (6 bases). Trimming left V 6 bases short and J 2 bases short, with 13 bases between. Germline lookup yields CDR1 SEHNR and CDR2 FQNEAQ (reference sequence). This CDR3 is built from 14 residues. Looking up the rest from reference TRBV7-9 and TRBJ1-1 gives the full variable domain: DTGVSQNPRHKITKRGQNVTFRCDPISEHNRLYWYRQTLGQGPEFLTYFQNEAQLEKSRLLSDRFSAERPKGSFSTLEIQRTEQGDSAMYLCASRDSYANTEAFFGQGTRLTVV.

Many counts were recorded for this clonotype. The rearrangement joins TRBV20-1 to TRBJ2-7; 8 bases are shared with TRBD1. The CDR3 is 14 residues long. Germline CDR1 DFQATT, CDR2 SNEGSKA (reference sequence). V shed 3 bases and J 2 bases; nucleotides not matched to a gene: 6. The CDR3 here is CSAREGTGPYEQYF. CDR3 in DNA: TGCAGTGCTAGGGAGGGGACAGGCCCCTACGAGCAGTACTTC.

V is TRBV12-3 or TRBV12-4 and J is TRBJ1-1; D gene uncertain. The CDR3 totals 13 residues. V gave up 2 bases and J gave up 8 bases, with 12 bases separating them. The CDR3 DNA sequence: TGTGCCAGCAGTTTATCCCAACCAGCGGAAGCTTTCTTT. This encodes CASSLSQPAEAFF.

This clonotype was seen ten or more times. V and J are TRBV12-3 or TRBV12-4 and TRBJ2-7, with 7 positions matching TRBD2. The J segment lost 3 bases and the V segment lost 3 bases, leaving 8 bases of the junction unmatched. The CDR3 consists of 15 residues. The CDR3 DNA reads TGTGCCAGCAGTTTGGCGGGAGCCCTGAACTACGAGCAGTACTTC. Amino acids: CASSLAGALNYEQYF.

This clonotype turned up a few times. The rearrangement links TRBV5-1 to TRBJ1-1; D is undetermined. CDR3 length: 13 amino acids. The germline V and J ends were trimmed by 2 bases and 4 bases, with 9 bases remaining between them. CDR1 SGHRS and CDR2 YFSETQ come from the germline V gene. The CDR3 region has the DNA TGCGCCAGCAGCTTAGGAAAGACCACTGAAGCTTTCTTT. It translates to CASSLGKTTEAFF.

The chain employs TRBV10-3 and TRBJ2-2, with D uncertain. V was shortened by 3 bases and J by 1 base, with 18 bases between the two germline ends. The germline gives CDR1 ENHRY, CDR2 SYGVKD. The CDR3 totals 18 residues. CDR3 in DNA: TGTGCCATCAGTGATTTTGTGTCCCGGGCGATGAACACCGGGGAGCTGTTTTTT. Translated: CAISDFVSRAMNTGELFF.

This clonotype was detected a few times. The CDR3 DNA follows: TGCAGTGCTAGACCCGGGTCCCCTCCTACCGGGGAGCTGTTTTTT. Translating gives CSARPGSPPTGELFF. This rearrangement joins TRBV20-1 to TRBJ2-2; D not certain. The V gene's germline CDR1 is DFQATT and CDR2 SNEGSKA (reference sequence). V was pared by 2 bases and J by 5 bases, with 15 bases between. The CDR3 runs to 15 residues.

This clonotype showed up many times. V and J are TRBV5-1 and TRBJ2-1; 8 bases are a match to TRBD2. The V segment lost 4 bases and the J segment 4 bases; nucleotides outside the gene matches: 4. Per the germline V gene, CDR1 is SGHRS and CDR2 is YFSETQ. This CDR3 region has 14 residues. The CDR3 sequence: CASSGSGGYNEQFF. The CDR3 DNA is TGCGCCAGCAGCGGCAGCGGGGGTTACAATGAGCAGTTCTTC.